This TCR beta chain was sequenced for a study of cytomegalovirus exposure and HLA in healthy donors. Study-level results: V- and J-gene trimming in TCR beta was tied to a missense DCLRE1C variant by an analysis performed later.

In the case of this clone: Its antigen is still unknown.

Germline V lookup: CDR1 SGHTA, CDR2 FQGTGA. The ends lost 4 bases at V and 8 bases at J; junction bases unmatched: 6. The CDR3 is 16 amino acids. Regarding donors, all were healthy bone marrow donors. In nominal health when sampled, donors likely had unrecorded immune exposures nonetheless. Use of 60 Vbeta and 13 Jbeta primers characterized the PCR. Method: immunoSEQ multiplex PCR; TCRdb's copy keeps in-frame clones and lacks some. The sample has more than 95,000 clones, more than 80% seen once. The TCR sequence derives from a man aged 25-45 years in good health and CMV-seropositive. The specimen sequenced was PBMCs. The chain employs TRBV7-3 and TRBJ2-1; TRBD2 agrees at 15 bases. CDR3 sequence: CASSSGLAGGQDEQFF. The CDR3 region has the DNA TGTGCCAGCAGCTCGGGACTAGCGGGGGGTCAGGATGAGCAGTTCTTC.